Listed here are 4 T cell receptor beta chains from one sample, sequenced in a study of blood T cell repertoires in COVID-19. TCRdb's table, derived via immunoSEQ multiplex PCR, lists solely in-frame clones and lacks some. The sample consists of around 280,000 clones, about 83% of them appearing once. Sequencing used PBMCs or T cells enriched from blood (not recorded which). These receptors came from a woman aged 40 to 50 who had recovered from COVID-19.

CDR3 sequence (DNA): TGTGCCAGCGGCGACAGGGGATTGGAGACCCAGTACTTC. This encodes CASGDRGLETQYF. The rearrangement uses TRBV28 and TRBJ2-5; 8 nucleotides match TRBD1. Germline V gives CDR1 MDHEN, CDR2 SYDVKM. The CDR3 runs 13 residues. V was pared by 8 bases and J by 5 bases, with 7 bases of the junction left unmatched.

CDR3 nucleotides: TGTGCCAGCAGTCAGGACCCTACAGGGTTCGGAGAAGCTTTCTTT. It codes for CASSQDPTGFGEAFF. This rearrangement joins TRBV6-5 to TRBJ1-1, with a tentative D call TRBD1 (6 bases). There are 15 residues in the CDR3. The germline gives CDR1 MNHEY, CDR2 SVGAGI. V gave up 5 bases and J gave up 8 bases, with 21 bases separating them.

The CDR3 is CASSQNRVDTGELFF. CDR3 sequence (DNA): TGTGCCAGCAGCCAAAACAGGGTGGACACCGGGGAGCTGTTTTTT. This chain joins TRBV14 and TRBJ2-2, with D possibly TRBD1 on 6 matching bases. The V gene's germline CDR1 is SGHDN and CDR2 FVKESK. V lost 2 bases and J lost 3, with 10 bases in between. This CDR3 is built from 15 residues.

The CDR3 protein is CASSYSQVPDTQYF. In DNA, the CDR3 is TGTGCCAGCAGTTACTCCCAGGTCCCAGATACGCAGTATTTT. J is TRBJ2-3 and V is TRBV6-6, with D uncertain. The CDR3 extends over 14 amino acids. Trimming pared 0 bases from V and 4 bases from J, leaving 8 bases between. The germline gives CDR1 MNHNY, CDR2 SVGAGI (reference sequence).